This T cell receptor beta chain was found in a study of blood T cell repertoires in COVID-19. J was trimmed by 3 bases and V by 5 bases; bases with no gene match: 3. The CDR3 spans 16 residues. The germline CDR1 and CDR2 sequences are SGHAT and FQNNGV. Study processing details: The authors estimated nucleated cell counts from reference gene primer amplification. Assay: immunoSEQ multiplex PCR; the TCRdb copy retains only in-frame clones and omits some. V, J and clone size reflect that table, while D and trimming were determined from the DNA. The repertoire has 75,000 to 85,000 clones, approximately 88% of them found once; the top ten carry approximately 6.3%.

V is TRBV11-2 and J is TRBJ2-5; 16 bases agree with TRBD2. The TCR sequence derives from a man between 50 and 59 years old with active COVID-19. Sequencing used peripheral blood. DNA for the CDR3: TGTGCCAGCAGCCGAGGGACTAGCGGGGGGGAAGAGACCCAGTACTTC. Its protein is CASSRGTSGGEETQYF.